This TCR beta chain was identified during a study of molecular identifiers for immune sequencing clone quantification. The study's findings and limits: Molecules of identical TCR sharing a barcode could underestimate highly expanded clone sizes.

The germline V and J ends were trimmed by 0 bases and 2 bases, with 9 bases remaining between them. Germline V lookup: CDR1 SGHVS, CDR2 FNYEAQ. This CDR3 spans 15 amino acids. MiXCR, applied by TCRdb to the PCR reads, yields one record per CDR3 protein. Altogether about 40,000 distinct CDR3 sequences are present, roughly 22% being singletons, with the ten largest covering over 0.95%. Concerning this clonotype itself: Its cognate antigen is unknown. This could be a read error, since a much larger clone is one nucleotide away.

Sorting was used to obtain naive CD8 T cells (CD8+CD4-CCR7+CD45RA+). The chain joins TRBV7-6 to TRBJ2-3; D remains ambiguous. The TCR originated in a human donor in good health. Some libraries in this study had Jurkat cell RNA spiked in. Source material: naive CD8+ T cells from blood, with Jurkat cell RNA spiked in. Subset given: FACS-sorted CD8+CD4-CCR7+CD45RA+ naive T cells. In DNA, the CDR3 is TGTGCCAGCAGCTTAGCGGGATCCTTCACAGATACGCAGTATTTT. Its protein is CASSLAGSFTDTQYF. The whole variable domain, remainder taken from reference TRBV7-6 and TRBJ2-3, is GAGVSQSPRYKVTKRGQDVALRCDPISGHVSLYWYRQALGQGPEFLTYFNYEAQQDKSGLPNDRFSAERPEGSISTLTIQRTEQRDSAMYRCASSLAGSFTDTQYFGPGTRLTVL.